Shown below are 24 T cell receptor beta chains from a single sample sequenced in a study of vaccination effects on CD4 cells after COVID-19. Expansion of antigen-specific CD4+ T cells with viral peptide pools was carried out by the ViraFEST assay before sequencing. Culture proceeded for 10 days, and CD4+ T cells were then isolated. Two doses of BNT162b2 or mRNA-1273 vaccine were administered to participants. The antigens of these receptors remain unknown. The protocol was immunoSEQ multiplex PCR, while the TCRdb copy is restricted to in-frame clones and leaves out a portion. This table holds some 69,000 clones, about 67% found once. The material was CD4+ T cells from PBMCs cultured with HCoV-229E spike peptides, obtained after COVID-19 vaccination. The receptors derive from a human donor who received a COVID-19 vaccine.

This chain links TRBV7-8 with TRBJ1-1; 9 bases match TRBD1. The trim removed 0 bases at V and 6 bases at J, leaving 11 bases unmatched. This CDR3 has 17 residues. Germline V gene sequence: CDR1 SGHVS, CDR2 FQNEAQ. The CDR3 protein is CASSLALRLGTGPEAFF. CDR3 coding DNA: TGTGCCAGCAGCTTAGCGCTAAGGTTAGGGACAGGGCCTGAAGCTTTCTTT.

The chain is built from TRBV15 and TRBJ1-6; D is uncertain. V dropped 0 bases and J dropped 5 bases, with 11 bases sitting between them. CDR3 length: 16 amino acids. Germline V gives CDR1 LNHNV, CDR2 YYDKDF (reference sequence). The CDR3 DNA sequence: TGTGCCACCAGCAGAGATCTCGGGCAAAATAATTCACCCCTCCACTTT. This encodes CATSRDLGQNNSPLHF.

The chain carries TRBV9 and TRBJ2-6, with unresolved D. The CDR3 is made up of 15 amino acids. V was shortened by 3 bases and J by 4 bases, with 11 bases between the two germline ends. CDR1 is SGDLS, CDR2 YYNGEE, per germline. DNA of the CDR3: TGTGCCAGCAGCGCCTCTTTTTACGGGGCCAACGTCCTGACTTTC. This codes for CASSASFYGANVLTF.

The rearrangement links TRBV10-1 to TRBJ1-1; D is unresolved. Looked up from germline, CDR1 is WNHNN and CDR2 is SYGVQD (reference sequence). The CDR3 totals 14 residues. V lost 10 bases to trimming and J lost 0 bases, with 15 bases between them. The CDR3 loop is CAIHRVPMNTEAFF. CDR3 DNA sequence: TGCGCCATACATCGGGTCCCCATGAACACTGAAGCTTTCTTT.

This clone was seen more than once but under ten times. CDR3 region: CASSIEDRGEKLFF. Written as DNA, the CDR3 is TGTGCCAGCAGCATAGAAGACAGGGGGGAAAAACTGTTTTTT. The chain joins TRBV21-1 to TRBJ1-4; TRBD1, the table's D call, was not compared with the DNA. TRBV21-1 is classified as a pseudogene. The CDR3 runs to 14 residues.

The rearrangement links TRBV28 to TRBJ2-7, with TRBD1 as a possible D gene (6 bases). There are 12 residues in the CDR3. Trimming took off 11 bases at V and 5 bases at J, with 16 bases between the two ends. Germline CDR1 and CDR2: MDHEN and SYDVKM. Here the CDR3 reads CAAGSRGHEQYV. In DNA form, the CDR3 reads TGTGCCGCCGGGTCCAGGGGTCACGAGCAGTACGTC.

The chain joins TRBV27 to TRBJ1-5; the D is unclear. V gave up 5 bases and J gave up 2 bases, with 16 bases separating them. In germline, CDR1 is MNHEY, CDR2 SMNVEV (reference sequence). This CDR3 has 16 residues. CDR3 sequence reads: CASSALWGVGNQPQHF. CDR3 coding DNA: TGTGCCAGCAGTGCACTCTGGGGTGTGGGCAATCAGCCCCAGCATTTT.

The chain couples TRBV18 to TRBJ2-1; D might be TRBD2 (5 bases). Germline V gene sequence: CDR1 KGHSH, CDR2 LQKENI. Trimming stripped 0 bases from V and 8 bases from J, with 8 bases between. CDR3 length: 13 amino acids. CDR3 loop: CASSPPGRDEQFF. The DNA of the CDR3 is TGTGCCAGCTCACCACCAGGGCGGGATGAGCAGTTCTTC.

The chain links TRBV5-1 to TRBJ1-4; 9 bases fit TRBD1. Germline V gene data show CDR1 as SGHRS and CDR2 as YFSETQ. The CDR3 totals 14 residues. Trimming at V came to 4 bases and at J to 7 bases, leaving 5 bases not matched to a gene. The CDR3 is CASSEGTGSEKLFF. CDR3 DNA sequence: TGCGCCAGCAGCGAAGGGACAGGGAGTGAAAAACTGTTTTTT.

This clone has only a few counts. A read error may account for a junction end that differs from germline. This same CDR3 is encoded by further DNA sequences in the sample. This sequence joins TRBV20-1 and TRBJ2-1, with D uncertain. Germline values: CDR1 DFQATT, CDR2 SNEGSKA (reference sequence). This CDR3 spans 11 amino acids. DNA of the CDR3: TGCAGTGCCAGAGCATACAATGAGCAGTTCTTC. As protein: CSARAYNEQFF.

This clone was observed a handful of times. V and J are TRBV5-6 and TRBJ2-1; D may be TRBD2 (5 bases). Looked up from germline, CDR1 is SGHDT and CDR2 is YYEEEE. Trimming shortened V by 0 bases and J by 1 base, and 11 bases separated the two germline ends. The CDR3 has 16 amino acids. CDR3 loop: CASSLDGGQSYNEQFF. CDR3 coding DNA: TGTGCCAGCAGCTTGGATGGCGGGCAGTCCTACAATGAGCAGTTCTTC. Variable domain in full (rest from reference TRBV5-6 and TRBJ2-1): DAGVTQSPTHLIKTRGQQVTLRCSPKSGHDTVSWYQQALGQGPQFIFQYYEEEERQRGNFPDRFSGHQFPNYSSELNVNALLLGDSALYLCASSLDGGQSYNEQFFGPGTRLTVL.

This clone was picked up a small number of times. The chain carries TRBV5-1 and TRBJ2-1; TRBD1 matches at 7 bases. The ends lost 5 bases at V and 8 bases at J; junction bases unmatched: 10. This CDR3 contains 14 residues. The germline V gene has CDR1 SGHRS and CDR2 YFSETQ. The CDR3 spells CASSQQGRVDEQFF. The CDR3 coding sequence is TGCGCCAGCAGTCAACAGGGGCGCGTAGATGAGCAGTTCTTC.

V gene TRBV28 combines with J gene TRBJ1-2; D gene ambiguous. Germline loops: CDR1 MDHEN, CDR2 SYDVKM. Between the trimmed V and J ends, which lost 4 bases and 1 base, there was a span of 10 bases. The length of the CDR3 is 14 residues. CDR3 in DNA: TGTGCCAGCAGTTCCCAGACGGTTAACTATGGCTACACCTTC. It translates to CASSSQTVNYGYTF.

The chain carries TRBV7-2 and TRBJ1-2; D remains ambiguous. The V and J ends lost 1 base and 8 bases respectively, with 11 bases between them. Germline V gives CDR1 SGHTA, CDR2 FQGNSA. This CDR3 spans 13 amino acids. The CDR3, as DNA: TGTGCCAGCAGCTTAGGTCCAGAGCGGGGCTACACCTTC. This sequence encodes CASSLGPERGYTF.

This clone was found a few times. This chain connects TRBV24-1 to TRBJ2-1, with D maybe TRBD1 (6 bases). Trimming removed 7 bases at V and 0 bases at J, with 6 bases between. CDR1 and CDR2 (germline): KGHDR, SFDVKD. The CDR3 has 13 residues. The CDR3 is CATRDSSYNEQFF. In DNA form, the CDR3 reads TGTGCCACCAGGGACAGCTCCTACAATGAGCAGTTCTTC.

The CDR3 nucleotides are TGTGCCAGCAGTCTGAATGGCAATCAGCCCCAGCATTTT. As protein: CASSLNGNQPQHF. V gene TRBV27 combines with J gene TRBJ1-5, with D hard to call. V lost 5 bases, J lost 2 bases, and 7 bases lay in between. This CDR3 comprises 13 residues. The V gene's germline CDR1 is MNHEY and CDR2 SMNVEV (reference sequence).

The genes are TRBV7-2 and TRBJ1-4; D might be TRBD1 (5 bases). This CDR3 comprises 15 residues. The ends were cut back, 4 bases at V and 8 bases at J, with 17 bases in the middle. The germline V gene has CDR1 SGHTA and CDR2 FQGNSA. CDR3 amino acids: CASSSRGWGEEKLFF. DNA for the CDR3: TGTGCCAGCAGCTCGCGGGGGTGGGGGGAGGAAAAACTGTTTTTT.

The chain uses TRBV30 and TRBJ2-3; 10 nucleotides agree with TRBD1. Per germline, CDR1 GTSNPN and CDR2 SVGIG (reference sequence). The CDR3 has 14 residues. The J segment lost 0 bases and the V segment lost 6 bases, leaving 3 bases of the junction unmatched. CDR3 DNA: TGTGCCTGTGGGACAGGGGCCAGCACAGATACGCAGTATTTT. Translation: CACGTGASTDTQYF. Supplemented by reference TRBV30 and TRBJ2-3, the full variable domain reads SQTIHQWPATLVQPVGSPLSLECTVEGTSNPNLYWYRQAAGRGLQLLFYSVGIGQISSEVPQNLSASRPQDRQFILSSKKLLLSDSGFYLCACGTGASTDTQYFGPGTRLTVL.

V gene TRBV28 combines with J gene TRBJ2-3; 11 bases line up with TRBD1. After removal of 5 bases from V and 7 bases from J, the junction contained 8 bases not matched to a gene. Germline CDR1 MDHEN, CDR2 SYDVKM. The CDR3 contains 15 residues. The CDR3 loop reads CASSPTGTGGNTQYF. The CDR3 DNA reads TGTGCCAGCAGTCCCACCGGGACAGGGGGAAATACGCAGTATTTT.

The chain has TRBV20-1 and TRBJ2-5, with 9 positions matching TRBD1. V shed 3 bases and J 5 bases; nucleotides not matched to a gene: 10. Germline V gene lookup returns CDR1 DFQATT and CDR2 SNEGSKA (reference sequence). This CDR3 region has 15 residues. CDR3 nucleotides: TGCAGTGCTAGTTCCACAGGGGGCATTCGGGAGACCCAGTACTTC. It yields the protein CSASSTGGIRETQYF.

The V call is TRBV3-1 (or the pseudogene TRBV3-2), the J call TRBJ2-3, with 7 bases that match TRBD1. CDR3 size: 12 residues. Trimming took 2 bases from V and 14 from J; bases not matched to a gene: 7. CDR1 and CDR2 (germline): LGHDT, YNNKEL (reference sequence). CDR3 nucleotides: TGTGCCAGCAGCCAACCGGGACAGCCCCCGTATTTT. Translation: CASSQPGQPPYF.

The chain links TRBV25-1 to TRBJ2-7; D is perhaps TRBD2 (6 bases). Germline values: CDR1 MGHDK, CDR2 SYGVNS. Trimming removed 3 bases at V and 0 bases at J, with 9 bases between. The CDR3 has 14 amino acids. CDR3 region: CASSDAGSSYEQYV. The CDR3 DNA follows: TGTGCCAGCAGTGACGCGGGGAGCTCCTACGAGCAGTACGTC.

This clone was seen a handful of times. The gene calls are TRBV6-5 and TRBJ1-6, with D unresolved. Germline CDR1 and CDR2: MNHEY and SVGAGI. V lost 2 bases, J lost 0 bases, and 5 bases lay in between. The CDR3 has 15 residues. CDR3 nucleotides: TGTGCCAGCAGTTACACGGGCTCCTATAATTCACCCCTCCACTTT. Translation: CASSYTGSYNSPLHF.

The gene calls are TRBV29-1 and TRBJ1-1; tentative D call: TRBD1 (5 bases). The V end lost 5 bases, the J end lost 1 base, and 8 bases lay between the germline ends. CDR1 SQVTM and CDR2 ANQGSEA come from the germline V gene. The CDR3 length is 12 residues. The CDR3 region is CSVTQGNTEAFF. The DNA of the CDR3 is TGCAGCGTTACTCAGGGGAACACTGAAGCTTTCTTT. The entire variable domain, with the rest obtained from reference TRBV29-1 and TRBJ1-1, is as follows: SAVISQKPSRDICQRGTSLTIQCQVDSQVTMMFWYRQQPGQSLTLIATANQGSEATYESGFVIDKFPISRPNLTFSTLTVSNMSPEDSSIYLCSVTQGNTEAFFGQGTRLTVV.